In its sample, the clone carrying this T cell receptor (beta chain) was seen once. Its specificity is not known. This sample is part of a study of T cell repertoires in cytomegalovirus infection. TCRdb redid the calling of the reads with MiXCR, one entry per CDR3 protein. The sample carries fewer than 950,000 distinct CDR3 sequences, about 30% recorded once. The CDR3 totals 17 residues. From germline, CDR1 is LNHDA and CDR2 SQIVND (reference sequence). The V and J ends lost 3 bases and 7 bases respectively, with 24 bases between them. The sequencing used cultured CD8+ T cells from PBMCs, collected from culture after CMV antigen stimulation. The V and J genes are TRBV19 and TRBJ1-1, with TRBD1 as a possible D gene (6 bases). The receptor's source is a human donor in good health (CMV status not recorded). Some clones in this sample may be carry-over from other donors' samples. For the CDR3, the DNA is TGTGCCAGTAGTATCGGAGAAGCTTTCAGGGGATCAGATGAAGCTTTCTTT. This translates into CASSIGEAFRGSDEAFF.